This TCR beta chain is drawn from a study of blood T cell repertoires in COVID-19. This table comes from immunoSEQ multiplex PCR, and its TCRdb copy is limited to in-frame clones, with some not included. The data show roughly 150,000 clones, with 86% seen just once and about 4.5% held by the top ten. The CDR3 loop spans 12 amino acids. The V gene lost 0 bases and the J gene lost 6 bases, with 4 bases spanning the gap. Germline V gene lookup returns CDR1 SGHRS and CDR2 YFSETQ. This sequence originates from a man aged 50-59 years who had recovered from COVID-19. Material: PBMCs or T cells enriched from blood (not recorded which). The genes are TRBV5-1 and TRBJ2-1; D unresolved. The CDR3 bases are TGCGCCAGCAGCTTGGTCCTCAATGAGCAGTTCTTC. This codes for CASSLVLNEQFF.